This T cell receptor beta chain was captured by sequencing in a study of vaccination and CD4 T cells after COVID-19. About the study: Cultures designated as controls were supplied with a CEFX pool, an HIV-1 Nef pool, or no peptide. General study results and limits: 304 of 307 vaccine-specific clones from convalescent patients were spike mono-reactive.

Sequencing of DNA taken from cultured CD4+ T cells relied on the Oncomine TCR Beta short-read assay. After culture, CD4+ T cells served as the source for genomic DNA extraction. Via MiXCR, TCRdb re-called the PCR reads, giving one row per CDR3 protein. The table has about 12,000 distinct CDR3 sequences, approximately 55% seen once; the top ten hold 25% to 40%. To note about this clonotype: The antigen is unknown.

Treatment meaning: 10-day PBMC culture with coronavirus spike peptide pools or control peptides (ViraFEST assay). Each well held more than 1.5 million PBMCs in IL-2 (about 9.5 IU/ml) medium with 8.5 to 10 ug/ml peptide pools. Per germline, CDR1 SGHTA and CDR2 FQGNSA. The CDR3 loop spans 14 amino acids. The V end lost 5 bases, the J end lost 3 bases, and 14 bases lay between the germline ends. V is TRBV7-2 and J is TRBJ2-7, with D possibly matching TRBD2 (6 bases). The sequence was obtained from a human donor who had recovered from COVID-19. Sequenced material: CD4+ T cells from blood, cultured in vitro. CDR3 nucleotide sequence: TGTGCCAGCAGCCGTCCCACCGGGGGCTACGAGCAGTACTTC. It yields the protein CASSRPTGGYEQYF.